This entry lists 32 T cell receptor beta chains sequenced from one sample in a study of CD8 T cells in ankylosing spondylitis. Their recognized antigens are unknown. Study-level results: Seemingly distinctive of ankylosing spondylitis blood was a TCR beta motif formed by eight highly homologous variants.

TCRdb re-derived calls from the 5' RACE reads in MiXCR, one entry per CDR3 protein. The sample lists fewer than 250,000 distinct CDR3 sequences; around 18% were seen once. The sample comprised blood, either unsorted or a sorted T cell fraction (not recorded which). These receptors were obtained from a male donor with ankylosing spondylitis.

This rearrangement joins TRBV7-9 to TRBJ2-3, with 7 bases that match TRBD1. The V gene end was trimmed by 3 bases and the J gene end by 5 bases; junction bases not matched to a gene: 8. Germline V gives CDR1 SEHNR, CDR2 FQNEAQ (reference sequence). The CDR3 runs to 15 residues. CDR3 in DNA: TGTGCCAGCAGCTTGGACAGGCAGGGTTTAGATACGCAGTATTTT. Encoded protein: CASSLDRQGLDTQYF.

The sample holds many counts of this clonotype. The rearrangement links TRBV29-1 to TRBJ2-7; 7 bases are shared with TRBD2. The CDR3 loop spans 12 amino acids. Germline V gene sequence: CDR1 SQVTM, CDR2 ANQGSEA. Germline trimming cut 6 bases from V and 1 base from J; bases unmatched to any gene: 3. CDR3 residues: CSVGGNSYEQYF. CDR3 DNA sequence: TGCAGCGTGGGGGGGAATTCCTACGAGCAGTACTTC.

The V gene is TRBV6-5, the J gene TRBJ2-1; D remains unclear. CDR3 length: 15 amino acids. Germline-derived CDR1 and CDR2 are MNHEY and SVGAGI. V lost 2 bases and J 5 bases, leaving 13 bases between the germline ends. CDR3: CASSYSVVGNNEQFF. CDR3 coding DNA: TGTGCCAGCAGTTACAGTGTTGTGGGAAACAATGAGCAGTTCTTC.

The table lists this clonotype with a few counts. The rearrangement links TRBV4-2 to TRBJ2-7; TRBD2 agrees at 11 bases. The germline V gene has CDR1 LGHNA and CDR2 YNFKEQ. V dropped 0 bases and J dropped 3; count of bases not matched to a gene: 4. The CDR3 loop spans 16 amino acids. The CDR3 reads CASSQDRLAGYYEQYF. CDR3 DNA sequence: TGTGCCAGCAGCCAAGATAGACTAGCGGGATACTACGAGCAGTACTTC.

This clonotype was found a few times. The chain couples TRBV12-3 or TRBV12-4 to TRBJ2-1; D possibly corresponds to TRBD2 (7 bases). The CDR3 has 15 amino acids. Trimming left V 7 bases short and J 4 bases short, with 17 bases between. The chain's CDR3 is CASTGLGGQYNEQFF. The CDR3 coding sequence is TGTGCCAGCACCGGGTTGGGGGGGCAATACAATGAGCAGTTCTTC.

This clonotype came up a few times. V and J are TRBV12-3 or TRBV12-4 and TRBJ2-1, with 10 bases matching TRBD2. Unmatched junction bases numbered 8, after V lost 3 bases and J lost 6 bases. There are 16 residues in the CDR3. This CDR3 is CASSLGGLASGNEQFF. CDR3 in DNA: TGTGCCAGCAGTTTGGGGGGACTAGCGTCCGGCAATGAGCAGTTCTTC.

The chain joins TRBV4-1 to TRBJ1-1; D is possibly TRBD1 (5 bases). The V and J ends lost 4 bases and 0 bases respectively, with 18 bases between them. Germline V gene sequence: CDR1 MGHRA, CDR2 YSYEKL. The CDR3 contains 17 residues. CDR3 sequence reads: CASSRAPRGGMNTEAFF. The CDR3 DNA follows: TGCGCCAGCAGCCGGGCCCCTCGGGGGGGAATGAACACTGAAGCTTTCTTT.

The V call is TRBV9, the J call TRBJ2-3; TRBD2 agrees at 13 bases. Germline values: CDR1 SGDLS, CDR2 YYNGEE. The CDR3 has 16 residues. V shed 4 bases, J shed 2 bases, and the junction held 4 bases outside the gene matches. The chain's CDR3 is CASSPGTSGATDTQYF. As DNA, the CDR3 is TGTGCCAGCAGCCCCGGGACTAGCGGGGCCACAGATACGCAGTATTTT.

This clonotype was found a few times. The rearrangement uses TRBV5-1 and TRBJ2-2; a possible D gene is TRBD2 (6 bases). The CDR3 is 17 amino acids. Germline assignment: CDR1 SGHRS and CDR2 YFSETQ. V was shortened by 5 bases and J by 7 bases, with 24 bases between the two germline ends. The CDR3 coding sequence is TGCGCCAGCAGGTCCGAGGGCTCCCTCCGGGGGATCGGGGAGCTGTTTTTT. Amino acid sequence: CASRSEGSLRGIGELFF.

This clonotype came up a few times. The gene calls are TRBV7-9 and TRBJ2-7, with a possible D match to TRBD2 (6 bases). The CDR3 consists of 15 residues. Trimming cost V 3 bases and J 2 bases, with 14 bases left between them. Germline V gene data show CDR1 as SEHNR and CDR2 as FQNEAQ (reference sequence). CDR3 sequence reads: CASSFSGGVPYEQYF. For the CDR3, the DNA is TGTGCCAGCAGCTTTTCAGGAGGGGTTCCCTACGAGCAGTACTTC.

This clonotype was observed a handful of times. The chain links TRBV3-1 to TRBJ2-2; TRBD2 agrees at 11 bases. CDR3 length equals 16 residues. V was clipped by 6 bases and J by 4 bases; unmatched bases: 7. Germline V gene lookup returns CDR1 LGHDT and CDR2 YNNKEL (reference sequence). Here the CDR3 DNA reads TGTGCCAGCAGACTTAGCGGGGGGGCCTCCACCGGGGAGCTGTTTTTT. Its protein product is CASRLSGGASTGELFF.

This clonotype was recorded many times. The V gene is TRBV29-1, the J gene TRBJ1-1; D is perhaps TRBD1 (5 bases). This CDR3 has 14 residues. V lost 4 bases, J lost 1 base, and 13 bases lay in between. Germline CDR1 reads SQVTM; CDR2 reads ANQGSEA. The CDR3 region has the DNA TGCAGCGTTGGGGGAGGGGCGACGAACACTGAAGCTTTCTTT. The encoded protein is CSVGGGATNTEAFF.

The V call is TRBV11-3, the J call TRBJ1-1, with D possibly matching TRBD1 (6 bases). Trimming stripped 8 bases from V and 3 bases from J, with 16 bases between. This CDR3 is 14 amino acids long. CDR1 and CDR2 (germline): SGHNT, YENEEA. The CDR3 reads CASGEQGLDTEAFF. The CDR3 nucleotides are TGTGCCAGCGGCGAACAGGGATTAGACACTGAAGCTTTCTTT. The full variable domain, with the rest looked up from reference TRBV11-3 and TRBJ1-1, is EAGVVQSPRYKIIEKKQPVAFWCNPISGHNTLYWYLQNLGQGPELLIRYENEEAVDDSQLPKDRFSAERLKGVDSTLKIQPAELGDSAVYLCASGEQGLDTEAFFGQGTRLTVV.

The chain has TRBV4-1 and TRBJ1-1, with D maybe TRBD1 (5 bases). The germline V and J ends were trimmed by 4 bases and 0 bases, with 9 bases remaining between them. The germline V gene encodes CDR1 MGHRA and CDR2 YSYEKL. The CDR3 is made up of 14 amino acids. This CDR3 reads CASSPWTLNTEAFF. The CDR3 DNA follows: TGCGCCAGCAGCCCGTGGACATTGAACACTGAAGCTTTCTTT.

This clonotype occurred a few times. The chain employs TRBV15 and TRBJ2-1; D may be TRBD2 (5 bases). V dropped 1 base and J dropped 8 bases, with 15 bases sitting between them. CDR3 length: 15 amino acids. Germline V gene data show CDR1 as LNHNV and CDR2 as YYDKDF (reference sequence). The CDR3 DNA reads as TGTGCCACCAGCAGAGTGAGGTCCGGGCGGGATGAGCAGTTCTTC. This translates into CATSRVRSGRDEQFF. The variable domain in full, with the rest retrieved from reference TRBV15 and TRBJ2-1, is DAMVIQNPRYQVTQFGKPVTLSCSQTLNHNVMYWYQQKSSQAPKLLFHYYDKDFNNEADTPDNFQSRRPNTSFCFLDIRSPGLGDTAMYLCATSRVRSGRDEQFFGPGTRLTVL.

This clonotype appeared many times. Here the CDR3 reads CASSFFRASGGLSYNEQFF. CDR3 nucleotide sequence: TGTGCCAGCAGCTTTTTCCGGGCTAGCGGGGGCCTATCGTACAATGAGCAGTTCTTC. The chain employs TRBV7-8 and TRBJ2-1; 10 bases fit TRBD2. The CDR3 extends over 19 amino acids. With 3 bases clipped from V and 4 bases from J, the junction kept 15 bases outside the gene matches. Germline CDR1 is SGHVS and CDR2 is FQNEAQ.

This clonotype was seen a few times. The chain has TRBV9 and TRBJ1-2; D is uncertain. The V end lost 3 bases, the J end lost 4 bases, and 13 bases lay between the germline ends. Germline-derived CDR1 and CDR2 are SGDLS and YYNGEE. This CDR3 has 14 residues. This chain's CDR3 is CASSGPPGFYGYTF. The CDR3 DNA sequence: TGTGCCAGCAGCGGACCCCCTGGCTTCTATGGCTACACCTTC.

The table lists this clonotype with a few counts. The rearrangement links TRBV7-9 to TRBJ2-1; TRBD1 or TRBD2 may be the D gene (5 bases each). Germline CDR1 and CDR2: SEHNR and FQNEAQ (reference sequence). V was cut by 7 bases and J by 8 bases, with 21 bases left in between. The length of the CDR3 is 15 residues. The CDR3 bases are TGTGCCAGCACGCATTTGGGGGTTGGCGGCGATGAGCAGTTCTTC. The encoded protein is CASTHLGVGGDEQFF.

This sequence joins TRBV4-1 and TRBJ2-3; maybe TRBD2 (5 bases). The CDR3 extends over 16 amino acids. V lost 0 bases, J lost 5 bases, and 15 bases lay in between. Germline values: CDR1 MGHRA, CDR2 YSYEKL. CDR3 sequence: CASSQDLRASGDTQYF. The CDR3 DNA is TGCGCCAGCAGCCAAGATCTGAGGGCCAGCGGAGATACGCAGTATTTT.

In this sample, this clonotype turned up a few times. V usage is TRBV12-3 or TRBV12-4 and J usage is TRBJ1-1, with D maybe TRBD1 (6 bases). This CDR3 is built from 14 residues. With 2 bases removed from V and 7 bases from J, the gap between germline ends came to 14 bases. CDR3 coding DNA: TGTGCCAGCAGTTTATCCGGCAGGGGAATTGAAGCTTTCTTT. Translating it yields CASSLSGRGIEAFF.

This chain links TRBV2 with TRBJ1-4; 7 nucleotides align to TRBD1. With V trimmed by 6 bases and J by 5 bases, 3 bases remained unmatched. CDR1 and CDR2 (germline): SNHLY, FYNNEI. This CDR3 contains 13 residues. The CDR3 DNA sequence: TGTGCCAGCAGAGGGACAGAAAATGAAAAACTGTTTTTT. Translating gives CASRGTENEKLFF.

The sample holds a few counts of this clonotype. The chain combines TRBV25-1 with TRBJ1-5; unclear D gene. Trimming removed 5 bases from V and 7 bases from J, with 18 bases in between. The CDR3 extends over 15 amino acids. CDR1 is MGHDK and CDR2 is SYGVNS in the germline V gene. The CDR3 DNA reads TGTGCCAGCAGTTCGAGAGGGAGGTTAGGGCAGCCCCAGCATTTT. Translated: CASSSRGRLGQPQHF. Supplemented by reference TRBV25-1 and TRBJ1-5, the full variable domain reads EADIYQTPRYLVIGTGKKITLECSQTMGHDKMYWYQQDPGMELHLIHYSYGVNSTEKGDLSSESTVSRIRTEHFPLTLESARPSHTSQYLCASSSRGRLGQPQHFGDGTRLSIL.

The chain recombines TRBV15 with TRBJ2-1, with TRBD2 matching over 11 bases. The germline V gene encodes CDR1 LNHNV and CDR2 YYDKDF (reference sequence). The CDR3 sequence is 14 residues long. The trim removed 7 bases at V and 8 bases at J, leaving 7 bases unmatched. As DNA, the CDR3 is TGTGCCACCAATAGCGGGAGGGGGTTGGATGAGCAGTTCTTC. It codes for CATNSGRGLDEQFF.

The V gene is TRBV27, the J gene TRBJ1-6; D might be TRBD1 (5 bases). Trimming removed 5 bases at V and 7 bases at J, with 12 bases between. The V gene's germline CDR1 is MNHEY and CDR2 SMNVEV (reference sequence). The CDR3 length is 14 residues. The CDR3 reads CASSHGQSNSPLHF. The CDR3 coding sequence is TGTGCCAGCAGTCACGGACAATCCAATTCACCCCTCCACTTT.

This clonotype was counted ten times or more. The genes are TRBV12-3 or TRBV12-4 and TRBJ1-2, with 7 bases identical to TRBD1. CDR3 length: 14 residues. The V segment lost 6 bases and the J segment 6 bases; nucleotides outside the gene matches: 10. The CDR3 sequence: CASSQTGDQNGYTF. The DNA of the CDR3 is TGTGCCAGCAGCCAAACAGGGGACCAAAATGGCTACACCTTC.

This clonotype was picked up a small number of times. V is TRBV12-3 or TRBV12-4 and J is TRBJ2-1; 7 bases align to TRBD2. The V gene end was trimmed by 5 bases and the J gene end by 0 bases; junction bases not matched to a gene: 13. The CDR3 loop spans 18 amino acids. The CDR3 nucleotides are TGTGCCAGCAGTACCCTTTCTGCACTAGCGTCCTCCTACAATGAGCAGTTCTTC. Translated, it gives CASSTLSALASSYNEQFF.

This clonotype was seen repeatedly, ten times or more. The genes are TRBV10-3 and TRBJ1-2, with D unresolved. The CDR3 is made up of 13 amino acids. In germline, CDR1 is ENHRY, CDR2 SYGVKD. Between the trimmed V and J ends, which lost 0 bases and 2 bases, there was a span of 4 bases. In DNA, the CDR3 is TGTGCCATCAGTGAGTCTCAGAACTATGGCTACACCTTC. Protein product: CAISESQNYGYTF.

This clonotype was seen at least ten times. As DNA, the CDR3 is TGCAGCGTTGAGGCGGGAGGGCCGTCAGATACGCAGTATTTT. It yields the protein CSVEAGGPSDTQYF. The rearrangement joins TRBV29-1 to TRBJ2-3, with 9 bases matching TRBD2. V shed 3 bases, J shed 4 bases, and the junction held 5 bases outside the gene matches. Germline CDR1 reads SQVTM; CDR2 reads ANQGSEA. This CDR3 contains 14 residues.

This clonotype was detected ten times or more. The chain has TRBV25-1 and TRBJ2-5; D is uncertain. In germline, CDR1 is MGHDK, CDR2 SYGVNS. V lost 6 bases and J 1 base, leaving 12 bases between the germline ends. CDR3 size: 14 residues. The CDR3 sequence: CASSEQNIQETQYF. The CDR3 bases are TGTGCCAGCAGCGAACAGAATATCCAAGAGACCCAGTACTTC.

The chain uses TRBV19 and TRBJ2-1; 13 bases align to TRBD2. There are 15 residues in the CDR3. Germline V CDR1 and CDR2: LNHDA, SQIVND (reference sequence). V was clipped by 4 bases and J by 7 bases; unmatched bases: 4. CDR3 sequence (DNA): TGTGCCAGTAGTACGGGACTAGCGGGATGGAATGAGCAGTTCTTC. Its protein is CASSTGLAGWNEQFF.

This clonotype was seen a few times. This chain connects TRBV28 to TRBJ1-4; 9 bases line up with TRBD1. Germline V gene sequence: CDR1 MDHEN, CDR2 SYDVKM. The CDR3 sequence is 14 residues long. With 5 bases clipped from V and 8 bases from J, the junction kept 6 bases outside the gene matches. The CDR3, as DNA: TGTGCCAGCAGTCCGGACAGGGGTAACGAAAAACTGTTTTTT. It yields the protein CASSPDRGNEKLFF. Full variable domain (remainder filled in from reference TRBV28 and TRBJ1-4): DVKVTQSSRYLVKRTGEKVFLECVQDMDHENMFWYRQDPGLGLRLIYFSYDVKMKEKGDIPEGYSVSREKKERFSLILESASTNQTSMYLCASSPDRGNEKLFFGSGTQLSVL.

This clonotype was seen a few times. This chain links TRBV12-3 or TRBV12-4 with TRBJ2-1, with TRBD2 identical over 8 bases. The CDR3 covers 12 residues. V gave up 6 bases and J gave up 10 bases; unmatched junction bases: 5. CDR3: CASRAGVREQFF. The CDR3 DNA follows: TGTGCCAGCAGAGCGGGGGTGAGGGAGCAGTTCTTC.